This entry features one T cell receptor beta chain sequence. How the authors handled the data: Researchers report that nucleated cell counts were estimated from reference gene primer amplification. The table came from immunoSEQ multiplex PCR; TCRdb's copy has only in-frame clones and leaves some out. V and J calls and clone size are as listed in that table; D and trimming were resolved from the DNA. The table includes about 100,000 clones, just under 80% detected once. The CDR3 totals 15 residues. The germline V gene has CDR1 SGHTS and CDR2 YDEGEE. The V and J ends lost 3 bases and 4 bases, in that order; junction bases with no gene match: 7. This record comes from a study of blood T cell repertoires in COVID-19. For the study at large: Acute-phase and convalescent COVID-19 samples originated in the United States, Italy and Spain. T cells, B-cell-depleted T cells, or PBMCs provided the cDNA or gDNA that served as material.

Sequenced sample: peripheral blood. The chain has TRBV5-8 and TRBJ1-1; 9 nucleotides agree with TRBD1. The sequence came from a man aged 70 or older with active or convalescent COVID-19. CDR3 in DNA: TGTGCCAGCAGCTCCCGGGACAGGGAGGTCACTGAAGCTTTCTTT. This gives the protein CASSSRDREVTEAFF.